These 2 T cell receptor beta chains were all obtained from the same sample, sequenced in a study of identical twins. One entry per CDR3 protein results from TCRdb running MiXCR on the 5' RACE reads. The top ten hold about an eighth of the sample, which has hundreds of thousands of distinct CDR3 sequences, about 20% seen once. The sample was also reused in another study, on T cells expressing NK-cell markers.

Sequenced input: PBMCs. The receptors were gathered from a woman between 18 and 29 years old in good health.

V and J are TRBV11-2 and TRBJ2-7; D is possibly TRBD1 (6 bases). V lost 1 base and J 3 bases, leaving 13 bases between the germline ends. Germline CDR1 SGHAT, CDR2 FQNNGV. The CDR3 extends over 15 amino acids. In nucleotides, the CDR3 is TGTGCCAGCAGCTTAGTCGTCAGGGGTAACTACGAGCAGTACTTC. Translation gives CASSLVVRGNYEQYF.

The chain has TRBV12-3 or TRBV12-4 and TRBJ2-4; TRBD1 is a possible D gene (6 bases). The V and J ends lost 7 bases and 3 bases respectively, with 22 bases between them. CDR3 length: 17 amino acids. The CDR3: CASKRSGTGTNKNIQYF. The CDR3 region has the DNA TGTGCCAGCAAAAGATCAGGGACCGGGACAAACAAAAACATTCAGTACTTC.